A single sample gave rise to the 29 T cell receptor beta chains below, sequenced in a study of identical twins. TCRdb redid the calling of the 5' RACE reads with MiXCR, one entry per CDR3 protein. The sample holds fewer than 350,000 distinct CDR3 sequences, about 8.1% seen once. These sequences were also reported in another study, on yellow fever vaccine responses in identical twins.

The specimen was memory (CD45RO+) T cells sorted from blood. The origin of the receptors is a woman between 18 and 30 years old in good health.

This clonotype was observed a handful of times. The chain joins TRBV12-3 or TRBV12-4 to TRBJ2-5, with 11 bases aligning to TRBD2. V dropped 6 bases and J dropped 5; count of bases not matched to a gene: 2. This CDR3 is 13 amino acids long. The chain's CDR3 is CASRSSGGETQYF. The CDR3, as DNA: TGTGCCAGCAGGTCTAGCGGGGGGGAGACCCAGTACTTC.

V and J are TRBV6-2 or TRBV6-3 and TRBJ2-3, with TRBD2 identical over 8 bases. The CDR3 contains 14 residues. The V and J ends lost 7 bases and 2 bases, in that order; junction bases with no gene match: 5. Germline loops: CDR1 MNHEY, CDR2 SVGEGT. CDR3 region: CASNGAGVTDTQYF. The CDR3 bases are TGTGCCAGCAACGGAGCGGGGGTCACAGATACGCAGTATTTT.

The V call is TRBV4-2, the J call TRBJ2-1, with D unresolved. Germline values: CDR1 LGHNA, CDR2 YNFKEQ. The CDR3 is 12 residues long. Trimming pared 5 bases from V and 9 bases from J, leaving 11 bases between. This chain's CDR3 is CASSTSKGEQFF. The CDR3 nucleotides are TGTGCCAGCAGCACATCTAAGGGTGAGCAGTTCTTC.

The chain has TRBV7-2 and TRBJ2-5; 7 nucleotides align to TRBD2. J lost 5 bases, V lost 6 bases, and 9 bases had no gene match. Germline V CDR1 and CDR2: SGHTA, FQGNSA. There are 14 residues in the CDR3. DNA of the CDR3: TGTGCCAGCAGTCCCTGGACTAGTTTGGAGACCCAGTACTTC. It is translated as CASSPWTSLETQYF. Filled out from reference TRBV7-2 and TRBJ2-5, the complete variable domain reads GAGVSQSPSNKVTEKGKDVELRCDPISGHTALYWYRQSLGQGLEFLIYFQGNSAPDKSGLPSDRFSAERTGGSVSTLTIQRTQQEDSAVYLCASSPWTSLETQYFGPGTRLLVL.

V usage is TRBV20-1 and J usage is TRBJ2-7; 7 bases map to TRBD2. J lost 0 bases, V lost 4 bases, and 3 bases had no gene match. The CDR3 spans 13 residues. The germline V gene has CDR1 DFQATT and CDR2 SNEGSKA (reference sequence). CDR3 in DNA: TGCAGTGCTAAGCGCGGGAGCTCCTACGAGCAGTACTTC. Residues: CSAKRGSSYEQYF.

This chain uses TRBV11-1 with TRBJ2-2, with unresolved D. V dropped 4 bases and J dropped 4 bases, with 22 bases sitting between them. Germline assignment: CDR1 SGHAT and CDR2 FQDESV (reference sequence). The CDR3 runs 18 residues. CDR3 amino acids: CASSYAPLSVSRTGELFF. The CDR3 nucleotides are TGTGCCAGCAGCTATGCACCTTTGAGCGTAAGCCGCACCGGGGAGCTGTTTTTT.

This clonotype was observed a few times. The chain links TRBV2 to TRBJ2-1; 9 bases are a match to TRBD2. V shed 6 bases, J shed 8 bases, and the junction held 11 bases outside the gene matches. CDR1 and CDR2 (germline): SNHLY, FYNNEI. This CDR3 has 15 amino acids. CDR3 region: CASRPEVAGAHEQFF. For the CDR3, the DNA is TGTGCCAGCAGACCCGAGGTAGCGGGGGCCCATGAGCAGTTCTTC.

This clonotype occurred many times. The chain has TRBV7-3 and TRBJ2-3; 7 positions match TRBD2. This CDR3 is built from 16 residues. Germline lookup yields CDR1 SGHTA and CDR2 FQGTGA. V shed 3 bases, J shed 2 bases, and the junction held 8 bases outside the gene matches. The CDR3 sequence is CASSFERLAATDTQYF. The CDR3 bases are TGTGCCAGCAGCTTTGAAAGGCTAGCGGCCACAGATACGCAGTATTTT.

This clonotype has ten or more counts. The chain's CDR3 is CASSFTVRDGSYEQYF. The CDR3 DNA sequence: TGTGCCAGCAGTTTCACAGTCCGGGACGGCTCCTACGAGCAGTACTTC. This rearrangement joins TRBV28 to TRBJ2-7, with D perhaps assigned TRBD1 or TRBD2 (5 bases each). Trimming left V 3 bases short and J 0 bases short, with 15 bases between. Germline values: CDR1 MDHEN, CDR2 SYDVKM. CDR3 size: 16 residues.

The chain recombines TRBV7-8 with TRBJ1-3, with 8 bases that match TRBD1. Unmatched junction bases numbered 6, after V lost 4 bases and J lost 4 bases. CDR1 is SGHVS, CDR2 FQNEAQ, per germline. The CDR3 loop spans 15 amino acids. The CDR3 here is CASSSQGVKGNTIYF. The CDR3 nucleotides are TGTGCCAGCAGCTCACAGGGGGTGAAAGGAAACACCATATATTTT.

The chain uses TRBV7-6 and TRBJ2-1; possibly TRBD2 for D (6 bases). Germline V gene sequence: CDR1 SGHVS, CDR2 FNYEAQ. The ends were cut back, 1 base at V and 9 bases at J, with 10 bases in the middle. The CDR3 has 13 residues. The DNA for the CDR3 is TGTGCCAGCAGCTTAGGGCGGGGTATTGAGCAGTTCTTC. Amino acids: CASSLGRGIEQFF.

At least ten counts were recorded for this clonotype. The gene calls are TRBV7-9 and TRBJ1-6; tentatively, D is TRBD1 (5 bases). The germline V gene has CDR1 SEHNR and CDR2 FQNEAQ (reference sequence). V lost 5 bases and J lost 7, with 12 bases in between. The CDR3 loop spans 14 amino acids. This chain's CDR3 is CASSTGRANSPLHF. CDR3 bases: TGTGCCAGCAGCACGGGACGGGCGAATTCACCCCTCCACTTT.

This clonotype was observed at least ten times. The V call is TRBV28, the J call TRBJ2-3, with a possible D match to TRBD2 (5 bases). This CDR3 has 17 residues. CDR1 MDHEN and CDR2 SYDVKM come from the germline V gene. V shed 2 bases and J shed 1 base, with 16 bases lying between them. CDR3 nucleotides: TGTGCCAGCAGTTTAACCTCCTTAGCGACCCGCACAGATACGCAGTATTTT. It translates to CASSLTSLATRTDTQYF.

V usage is TRBV11-2 and J usage is TRBJ2-6, with D perhaps TRBD1 or TRBD2 (6 bases each). V lost 5 bases and J 0 bases, leaving 14 bases between the germline ends. This CDR3 is built from 17 residues. In germline, CDR1 is SGHAT, CDR2 FQNNGV. The CDR3 DNA reads as TGTGCCAGCAGCACGAGGGGGGAAAGCTCTGGGGCCAACGTCCTGACTTTC. Encoded protein: CASSTRGESSGANVLTF.

In this sample, this clonotype turned up many times. The chain has TRBV12-3 or TRBV12-4 and TRBJ2-2; TRBD2 might be the D (6 bases). The CDR3 runs 15 residues. V gave up 3 bases and J gave up 0 bases, with 8 bases separating them. CDR3 residues: CASSLGLSNTGELFF. CDR3 sequence (DNA): TGTGCCAGCAGTTTGGGACTTTCGAACACCGGGGAGCTGTTTTTT.

This clonotype was found many times. The chain carries TRBV11-2 and TRBJ2-7, with D maybe TRBD1 (6 bases). The CDR3 extends over 14 amino acids. Trimming took off 6 bases at V and 3 bases at J, with 15 bases between the two ends. Germline CDR1 SGHAT, CDR2 FQNNGV. The CDR3 region is CASSSLTGNYEQYV. The DNA for the CDR3 is TGTGCCAGCAGTTCACTGACAGGAAACTACGAGCAGTACGTC.

This clonotype was picked up a small number of times. The rearrangement joins TRBV6-2 or TRBV6-3 to TRBJ2-1; D unclear. CDR3 length equals 14 residues. Trimming took 5 bases from V and 3 from J, leaving 11 bases between them. CDR1 MNHEY and CDR2 SVGEGT come from the germline V gene. The CDR3 DNA reads as TGTGCCAGCAGTCCAGCTGGTTTCTACAATGAGCAGTTCTTC. Translated: CASSPAGFYNEQFF.

This clonotype was counted ten times or more. The chain is built from TRBV6-2 or TRBV6-3 and TRBJ2-4, with TRBD2 matching 9 bases. This CDR3 has 16 amino acids. Per germline, CDR1 MNHEY and CDR2 SVGEGT. J was trimmed by 0 bases and V by 6 bases; bases with no gene match: 6. This CDR3 reads CASSYSGGRAKNIQYF. The CDR3, as DNA: TGTGCCAGCAGCTATAGCGGGGGTAGAGCCAAAAACATTCAGTACTTC.

There are many counts of this clonotype. The chain couples TRBV11-2 to TRBJ2-3, with 7 bases fitting TRBD1. Unmatched junction bases numbered 10, after V lost 5 bases and J lost 2 bases. The CDR3 length is 16 residues. Germline V gene lookup returns CDR1 SGHAT and CDR2 FQNNGV. In DNA form, the CDR3 reads TGTGCCAGCAGCCCCATGGGACAGACTTCCACAGATACGCAGTATTTT. Protein sequence: CASSPMGQTSTDTQYF.

The rearrangement joins TRBV27 to TRBJ1-1; D is possibly TRBD1 (6 bases). Germline V gene lookup returns CDR1 MNHEY and CDR2 SMNVEV (reference sequence). This CDR3 comprises 14 residues. Trimming pared 3 bases from V and 0 bases from J, leaving 8 bases between. This chain's CDR3 is CASSFGTMNTEAFF. CDR3 bases: TGTGCCAGCAGTTTTGGGACAATGAACACTGAAGCTTTCTTT.

The chain employs TRBV28 and TRBJ2-3; 12 nucleotides match TRBD2. With 8 bases clipped from V and 5 bases from J, the junction kept 14 bases outside the gene matches. Germline CDR1 and CDR2: MDHEN and SYDVKM. This CDR3 spans 17 amino acids. CDR3 in amino acids: CASPLEELAGGQDTQYF. Written as DNA, the CDR3 is TGTGCCAGCCCCCTTGAAGAACTAGCGGGGGGACAAGATACGCAGTATTTT. Complete variable domain (other parts from reference TRBV28 and TRBJ2-3): DVKVTQSSRYLVKRTGEKVFLECVQDMDHENMFWYRQDPGLGLRLIYFSYDVKMKEKGDIPEGYSVSREKKERFSLILESASTNQTSMYLCASPLEELAGGQDTQYFGPGTRLTVL.

This clonotype has a handful of counts. An end of the junction does not agree with germline; a read error may underlie this. The chain joins TRBV27 to TRBJ1-2; 7 bases are shared with TRBD1. Germline CDR1 MNHEY, CDR2 SMNVEV (reference sequence). This CDR3 contains 13 residues. CDR3 loop: CASSFGTAFPEFF. Here the CDR3 DNA reads TGTGCCAGCAGTTTCGGGACAGCTTTCCCAGAGTTCTTC.

In its sample, this clonotype was seen a few times. This chain uses TRBV6-1 with TRBJ2-7; TRBD2 aligns across 7 bases. Germline V gene lookup returns CDR1 MNHNS and CDR2 SASEGT. Trimming removed 5 bases from V and 2 bases from J; junction bases left unmatched: 6. CDR3 size: 14 residues. This CDR3 is CASSTGGYPYEQYV. The CDR3 DNA sequence: TGTGCCAGCAGTACGGGGGGATACCCCTACGAGCAGTACGTC.

The genes are TRBV2 and TRBJ1-3, with 9 bases fitting TRBD1. V shed 6 bases and J 3 bases; nucleotides not matched to a gene: 3. Looked up from germline, CDR1 is SNHLY and CDR2 is FYNNEI. The CDR3 is 14 residues long. CDR3 bases: TGTGCCAGCAGACAGGGGGCGCTTGGAAACACCATATATTTT. It codes for CASRQGALGNTIYF.

This clonotype was found many times. V usage is TRBV24-1 and J usage is TRBJ1-2; no firm D call. Per the germline V gene, CDR1 is KGHDR and CDR2 is SFDVKD. The CDR3 consists of 16 residues. Between the trimmed V and J ends, which lost 3 bases and 4 bases, there was a span of 17 bases. The CDR3, as DNA: TGTGCCACCAGTGATGGTTTTTCGGGTTCGGGCTATGGCTACACCTTC. Encoded protein: CATSDGFSGSGYGYTF.

This clonotype has just a few counts. The V gene is TRBV6-2 or TRBV6-3, the J gene TRBJ1-2, with TRBD1 as a possible D gene (5 bases). This CDR3 contains 12 residues. Trimming removed 1 base at V and 9 bases at J, with 9 bases between. Germline V CDR1 and CDR2: MNHEY, SVGEGT. The CDR3 nucleotides read TGTGCCAGCAGTTACTTTGCAGGGAGCTACACCTTC. This codes for CASSYFAGSYTF.

This clonotype was recorded many times. The rearrangement uses TRBV12-3 or TRBV12-4 and TRBJ2-3; 10 bases line up with TRBD2. The J segment lost 1 base and the V segment lost 4 bases, leaving 5 bases of the junction unmatched. The CDR3 totals 16 residues. Here the CDR3 DNA reads TGTGCCAGCAGTTCCGCCGGGACTAGCGGCACAGATACGCAGTATTTT. Amino acid sequence: CASSSAGTSGTDTQYF.

This clonotype was detected a few times. CDR3 sequence (DNA): TGCAGTGCCCCGGACAGGAGAGTCGCCAAAAACATTCAGTACTTC. It specifies CSAPDRRVAKNIQYF. This sequence joins TRBV20-1 and TRBJ2-4, with TRBD1 matching 7 bases. With 6 bases clipped from V and 1 base from J, the junction kept 9 bases outside the gene matches. This CDR3 comprises 15 residues. Germline lookup yields CDR1 DFQATT and CDR2 SNEGSKA (reference sequence).

This clonotype came up many times. V and J are TRBV20-1 and TRBJ2-7, with D maybe TRBD2 (5 bases). Trimming removed 5 bases at V and 1 base at J, with 12 bases between. Germline V gene lookup returns CDR1 DFQATT and CDR2 SNEGSKA (reference sequence). The CDR3 is 13 residues long. The CDR3 sequence: CSAEGTGSYEQYF. The CDR3, as DNA: TGCAGTGCTGAGGGTACTGGGTCCTACGAGCAGTACTTC.